The rows below give T cell receptor beta chains drawn from one sample of a study of T cell repertoires in cytomegalovirus infection. Antigens of these TCRs are unknown. TCRdb called the reads again in MiXCR, with one record for every CDR3 protein. Altogether about 220,000 distinct CDR3 sequences are present, 30% to 45% being singletons, with the ten largest covering approximately 60%. Sequenced here: CD8+ T cells from cultured PBMCs, sampled from culture after CMV antigen stimulation. The receptors shown here come from a human donor in good health (CMV status not recorded). Some clones in this sample may be carry-over from other donors' samples. The CDR3 runs from the conserved cysteine through the conserved F or W. D genes are given only for firm matches. Where a row states a size, it is once, few, many or the class of an expanded clone; other rows omit it.

cdr3_nt: TGTGCCAGCAGTGGTCTTGGCTACACTGAAGCTTTCTTT; cdr3_aa: CASSGLGYTEAFF; d_call: NA; j_call: TRBJ1-1; v_call: TRBV6-2/TRBV6-3; clone_size: once
cdr3_nt: TGTGCCAGCAGCTTAGCGGGTGCGGGGCTCACAGATACGCAGTATTTT; cdr3_aa: CASSLAGAGLTDTQYF; d_call: NA; j_call: TRBJ2-3; v_call: TRBV7-9; clone_size: NA
cdr3_nt: TGTGCCATCAGTGAAGATACAGCGGGAGGCCCGAGCTCCTACGAGCAGTACTTC; cdr3_aa: CAISEDTAGGPSSYEQYF; d_call: TRBD2; j_call: TRBJ2-7; v_call: TRBV10-3; clone_size: few
cdr3_nt: TGTGCCAGCAGTTTCCCCGGGGGCGGCTCCTACGAGCAGTACTTC; cdr3_aa: CASSFPGGGSYEQYF; d_call: NA; j_call: TRBJ2-7; v_call: TRBV7-4; clone_size: few
cdr3_nt: TGCAGCGTTGAAGATCTCCCATGGGGGGCCTCTGGGGCCAACGTCCTGACTTTC; cdr3_aa: CSVEDLPWGASGANVLTF; d_call: NA; j_call: TRBJ2-6; v_call: TRBV29-1; clone_size: NA
cdr3_nt: TGTGCTAGTGGTTTCTACAGGGCTATGAACACTGAAGCTTTCTTT; cdr3_aa: CASGFYRAMNTEAFF; d_call: NA; j_call: TRBJ1-1; v_call: TRBV12-5; clone_size: NA
cdr3_nt: TGTGCCAGCAGCCTCCGGCTCGAAGGGACTGAAGCTTTCTTT; cdr3_aa: CASSLRLEGTEAFF; d_call: NA; j_call: TRBJ1-1; v_call: TRBV3-1; clone_size: NA
cdr3_nt: TGTGCCAGCAGTTTCCATCCTAGGACGGCTAACTATGGCTACACCTTC; cdr3_aa: CASSFHPRTANYGYTF; d_call: NA; j_call: TRBJ1-2; v_call: TRBV28; clone_size: NA
cdr3_nt: TGTGCCAGTACCCCCTTCGGGACAGGGGGCTTAGATGAGCAGTTCTTC; cdr3_aa: CASTPFGTGGLDEQFF; d_call: TRBD1; j_call: TRBJ2-1; v_call: TRBV19; clone_size: NA
cdr3_nt: TGTGCCAGCACCAAAACGATCCTGGCTCTAGCCAAAAACATTCAGTACTTC; cdr3_aa: CASTKTILALAKNIQYF; d_call: NA; j_call: TRBJ2-4; v_call: TRBV6-6; clone_size: few
cdr3_nt: TGCAGTGCCCCGGACTATGGGGGGGGACGGAATGAGCAGTTCTTC; cdr3_aa: CSAPDYGGGRNEQFF; d_call: TRBD2; j_call: TRBJ2-1; v_call: TRBV20-1; clone_size: NA
cdr3_nt: TGTGCCAGCAGTCTGTCAGCGGGACTATACAATGAGCAGTTCTTC; cdr3_aa: CASSLSAGLYNEQFF; d_call: TRBD2; j_call: TRBJ2-1; v_call: TRBV27; clone_size: NA
cdr3_nt: TGCAGTGCTAGAGATCCTTTAAAGGCTGGGGCCAACGTCCTGACTTTC; cdr3_aa: CSARDPLKAGANVLTF; d_call: NA; j_call: TRBJ2-6; v_call: TRBV20-1; clone_size: few
cdr3_nt: TGTGCCAGCAGCCCCCATAATTCACCCCTCCACTTT; cdr3_aa: CASSPHNSPLHF; d_call: NA; j_call: TRBJ1-6; v_call: TRBV11-2; clone_size: NA
cdr3_nt: TGCAGTGCTAGAGATTTAAGGGATGACGAGCAGTACTTC; cdr3_aa: CSARDLRDDEQYF; d_call: NA; j_call: TRBJ2-7; v_call: TRBV20-1; clone_size: NA
cdr3_nt: TGTGCCAGCAGCCCTACAGGGGTGGAAGGCTACAATGAGCAGTTCTTC; cdr3_aa: CASSPTGVEGYNEQFF; d_call: TRBD1; j_call: TRBJ2-1; v_call: TRBV7-3; clone_size: NA
cdr3_nt: TGTGCCAGCAGCGTCAGTGGCGCGGGTGAGCAGTTCTTC; cdr3_aa: CASSVSGAGEQFF; d_call: NA; j_call: TRBJ2-1; v_call: TRBV7-9; clone_size: NA
cdr3_nt: TGTGCCAGCAGCTATGGGGACAGGTACAATGAGCAGTTCTTC; cdr3_aa: CASSYGDRYNEQFF; d_call: TRBD1; j_call: TRBJ2-1; v_call: TRBV11-2; clone_size: NA
cdr3_nt: TGTGCCAGCAGCTCCGTTGGGACAGCAACCTACGAGCAGTACTTC; cdr3_aa: CASSSVGTATYEQYF; d_call: TRBD1; j_call: TRBJ2-7; v_call: TRBV7-9; clone_size: NA
cdr3_nt: TGTGCCAGCAGCTTACAGGGGATCGGCACTGAAGCTTTCTTT; cdr3_aa: CASSLQGIGTEAFF; d_call: NA; j_call: TRBJ1-1; v_call: TRBV7-8; clone_size: few
cdr3_nt: TGTGCCAGCAGCTTATGGACAGGGGAGATTACAGATACGCAGTATTTT; cdr3_aa: CASSLWTGEITDTQYF; d_call: TRBD1; j_call: TRBJ2-3; v_call: TRBV7-8; clone_size: NA
cdr3_nt: TGTGCCAGCAGCTTAGCCAGCGGGAGGGCGGGAGATACGCAGTATTTT; cdr3_aa: CASSLASGRAGDTQYF; d_call: TRBD2; j_call: TRBJ2-3; v_call: TRBV11-2; clone_size: NA
cdr3_nt: TGTGCCAGTAGTAGCCCGGGGCAGGCGAACACTGAAGCTTTCTTT; cdr3_aa: CASSSPGQANTEAFF; d_call: NA; j_call: TRBJ1-1; v_call: TRBV19; clone_size: few
cdr3_nt: TGTGCCAGCAGCTTAGGCCAGGTGATGAACACCGGGAAGCTGTTTTTT; cdr3_aa: CASSLGQVMNTGKLFF; d_call: NA; j_call: TRBJ2-2; v_call: TRBV11-2; clone_size: NA
cdr3_nt: TGTGCCAGCACTCCGGAGGAAGAGACCCAGTACTTC; cdr3_aa: CASTPEEETQYF; d_call: NA; j_call: TRBJ2-5; v_call: TRBV2; clone_size: few
cdr3_nt: TGTGCCCCCCGCAGGATGAACACTGAAGCTTTCTTT; cdr3_aa: CAPRRMNTEAFF; d_call: NA; j_call: TRBJ1-1; v_call: TRBV7-9; clone_size: NA
cdr3_nt: TGTGCCAGCAGTGAAGCGCCGGGGGGAGCTTTCTTT; cdr3_aa: CASSEAPGGAFF; d_call: NA; j_call: TRBJ1-1; v_call: TRBV6-1; clone_size: NA
cdr3_nt: TGTGCCAGCACTGGGACGGACCAAGAGACCCAGTACTTC; cdr3_aa: CASTGTDQETQYF; d_call: NA; j_call: TRBJ2-5; v_call: TRBV5-4; clone_size: NA
cdr3_nt: TGTGCCAGCAGCTTGCGAGACATCCCCTACGAGCAGTACTTC; cdr3_aa: CASSLRDIPYEQYF; d_call: NA; j_call: TRBJ2-7; v_call: TRBV7-9; clone_size: many
cdr3_nt: TGTGCCACCCCTGGGGGCTCGAACACCGGGGAGCTGTTTTTT; cdr3_aa: CATPGGSNTGELFF; d_call: NA; j_call: TRBJ2-2; v_call: TRBV7-8; clone_size: NA
cdr3_nt: TGCGCCAGCATGAGGACAGGGGGCGCGGCCAACGTCCTGACTTTC; cdr3_aa: CASMRTGGAANVLTF; d_call: TRBD1; j_call: TRBJ2-6; v_call: TRBV5-1; clone_size: NA
cdr3_nt: TGTGCCAGCAGCCAACCCCGTCGGGACAGTGGCTACACCTTC; cdr3_aa: CASSQPRRDSGYTF; d_call: TRBD1; j_call: TRBJ1-2; v_call: TRBV6-6; clone_size: NA
cdr3_nt: TGTGCCAGCAGTGACTCGTGGCTAGCGGGAGGGTCTTCAGATACGCAGTATTTT; cdr3_aa: CASSDSWLAGGSSDTQYF; d_call: TRBD2; j_call: TRBJ2-3; v_call: TRBV6-4; clone_size: few
cdr3_nt: TGCGCCAGCAGCTTGGTCTTGACTGCGACGGGTCAAGAGACCCAGTACTTC; cdr3_aa: CASSLVLTATGQETQYF; d_call: NA; j_call: TRBJ2-5; v_call: TRBV5-1; clone_size: NA
cdr3_nt: TGTGCCAGCAGCTTAGTTCTGCGGGGGGACACAGATACGCAGTATTTT; cdr3_aa: CASSLVLRGDTDTQYF; d_call: TRBD2; j_call: TRBJ2-3; v_call: TRBV11-2; clone_size: NA
cdr3_nt: TGTGCCAGCAGTTTATTTGGGACGTACGGATCGAGGCCTGGAAACACCATATATTTT; cdr3_aa: CASSLFGTYGSRPGNTIYF; d_call: NA; j_call: TRBJ1-3; v_call: TRBV27; clone_size: NA
cdr3_nt: TGTGCCAGCAGCCGGACAGGGAGCGGTGAGCAGTTCTTC; cdr3_aa: CASSRTGSGEQFF; d_call: TRBD1; j_call: TRBJ2-1; v_call: TRBV27; clone_size: NA
cdr3_nt: TGTGCCAGCAACCGGGACAGGGACGCGGATTTCTTT; cdr3_aa: CASNRDRDADFF; d_call: TRBD1; j_call: TRBJ1-1; v_call: TRBV7-9; clone_size: NA
cdr3_nt: TGTGCCACCCTCACTGGCCCCAGAGGCCTCTCCTACAATGAGCAGTTCTTC; cdr3_aa: CATLTGPRGLSYNEQFF; d_call: NA; j_call: TRBJ2-1; v_call: TRBV28; clone_size: many
cdr3_nt: TGTGCCAGCCAGACAGGGCGTCGCGAGCAGTACTTC; cdr3_aa: CASQTGRREQYF; d_call: TRBD1; j_call: TRBJ2-7; v_call: TRBV2; clone_size: NA
cdr3_nt: TGCAGTGCTATCCCCTCCGGGGATGGTACCGGGGAGCTGTTTTTT; cdr3_aa: CSAIPSGDGTGELFF; d_call: NA; j_call: TRBJ2-2; v_call: TRBV20-1; clone_size: NA
cdr3_nt: TGTGCCAGTAAGGGGTCTTGGGTCTATGGCTACACCTTC; cdr3_aa: CASKGSWVYGYTF; d_call: NA; j_call: TRBJ1-2; v_call: TRBV19; clone_size: NA
cdr3_nt: TGTGCCAGCAGCTTAGGGTCCACTGGGGCCAACGTCCTGACTTTC; cdr3_aa: CASSLGSTGANVLTF; d_call: NA; j_call: TRBJ2-6; v_call: TRBV7-2; clone_size: NA
cdr3_nt: TGTGCCAGCAGTCTCCGGGACTTGAGCTCCTACAATGAGCAGTTCTTC; cdr3_aa: CASSLRDLSSYNEQFF; d_call: NA; j_call: TRBJ2-1; v_call: TRBV27; clone_size: few
cdr3_nt: TGTGCCACCAGCAGAGATAAAGGTAACCAAGGGAGCAATCAGCCCCAGCATTTT; cdr3_aa: CATSRDKGNQGSNQPQHF; d_call: NA; j_call: TRBJ1-5; v_call: TRBV15; clone_size: once
cdr3_nt: TGTGCCAGCAGCTTAGGAAGAACAGGGGTCTTGAGTCCCGAGCAGTACTTC; cdr3_aa: CASSLGRTGVLSPEQYF; d_call: TRBD1; j_call: TRBJ2-7; v_call: TRBV7-8; clone_size: NA
cdr3_nt: TGCGCCAGCAGAGACGCTCAGGTTGTCGCCTATAATTCACCCCTCCACTTT; cdr3_aa: CASRDAQVVAYNSPLHF; d_call: NA; j_call: TRBJ1-6; v_call: TRBV5-1; clone_size: NA
cdr3_nt: TGTGCCAGCAGTCTCCAGTTTGCCCACGAGCAGTACTTC; cdr3_aa: CASSLQFAHEQYF; d_call: NA; j_call: TRBJ2-7; v_call: TRBV27; clone_size: NA
cdr3_nt: TGTGCCAGCAGCCAAGGCACAGGGCAAATTTACAATGAGCAGTTCTTC; cdr3_aa: CASSQGTGQIYNEQFF; d_call: NA; j_call: TRBJ2-1; v_call: TRBV4-2; clone_size: NA
cdr3_nt: TGTGCCAGCAGTTCAGACAGGGGACTAGCCACCTACGAGCAGTACTTC; cdr3_aa: CASSSDRGLATYEQYF; d_call: NA; j_call: TRBJ2-7; v_call: TRBV12-3/TRBV12-4; clone_size: once
cdr3_nt: TGTGCCAGCAGCCTCCGGGGGGAGTCCTACAATGAGCAGTTCTTC; cdr3_aa: CASSLRGESYNEQFF; d_call: TRBD2; j_call: TRBJ2-1; v_call: TRBV6-5; clone_size: once
cdr3_nt: TGCAGTGCTACGATGGGACTAGATTACGAGCAGTACTTC; cdr3_aa: CSATMGLDYEQYF; d_call: TRBD2; j_call: TRBJ2-7; v_call: TRBV20-1; clone_size: NA
cdr3_nt: TGTGCCATCAGTGCGACTAGCGGGGATGTCACAGATACGCAGTATTTT; cdr3_aa: CAISATSGDVTDTQYF; d_call: TRBD2; j_call: TRBJ2-3; v_call: TRBV10-3; clone_size: NA
cdr3_nt: TGTGCCAGCAGTTTAAAGCGGGAGGGCCTTACCGGGGAGCTGTTTTTT; cdr3_aa: CASSLKREGLTGELFF; d_call: TRBD2; j_call: TRBJ2-2; v_call: TRBV27; clone_size: few
cdr3_nt: TGTGCCATCGCCCAGGGATCGAACAATGAGCAGTTCTTC; cdr3_aa: CAIAQGSNNEQFF; d_call: NA; j_call: TRBJ2-1; v_call: TRBV10-3; clone_size: NA